A selection of T cell receptor beta chains follows, all from one sample in a study of blood T cells in healthy people across ages. TCRdb processed the 5' RACE reads anew with MiXCR; each CDR3 protein has one entry. The data contain over 1,500,000 distinct CDR3 sequences, roughly 50% of them singletons. Sequences were obtained from blood. These receptors originate from a woman between 40 and 50 years old in good health. CDR3s include the opening cysteine and the closing phenylalanine or tryptophan. Each record gives: clone size, J gene, V gene, CDR3 length, D gene, CDR3 protein, CDR3 DNA. D genes are given only for firm matches. Clone size is shown for a subset of rows, as once, few, many or a class of expanded clone.

>-|TRBJ2-7|TRBV5-1|13|-
CASSLDGGSEQYF
TGCGCCAGCAGCTTGGATGGCGGAAGCGAGCAGTACTTC
>few|TRBJ1-6|TRBV27|14|-
CASSQGTYNSPLHF
TGTGCCAGTTCCCAGGGTACCTATAATTCACCCCTCCACTTT
>-|TRBJ2-1|TRBV11-2|19|-
CASSSITGGKRSSYNEQFF
TGTGCCAGCAGCTCCATTACCGGGGGTAAAAGGAGCTCCTACAATGAGCAGTTCTTC
>-|TRBJ2-6|TRBV5-6|17|TRBD1
CASSFGQATSGANVLTF
TGTGCCAGCAGCTTCGGACAGGCGACCTCTGGGGCCAACGTCCTGACTTTC
>-|TRBJ2-3|TRBV27|14|-
CASSPIGNTDTQYF
TGTGCCAGCAGCCCCATAGGAAACACAGATACGCAGTATTTT
>-|TRBJ2-7|TRBV28|12|-
CASNYAGDEQYF
TGTGCCAGCAACTACGCAGGGGACGAGCAGTACTTC
>few|TRBJ2-2|TRBV21-1|15|-
CASSKGPQGPGELFF
TGTGCCAGCAGCAAAGGCCCACAGGGTCCCGGGGAGCTGTTTTTT
>-|TRBJ1-2|TRBV5-1|15|-
CASSPGGRTDHGCTF
TGCGCCAGCAGCCCTGGTGGTAGGACGGATCATGGCTGCACCTTC
>-|TRBJ1-4|TRBV7-2|15|-
CASREGGVTNEKLFF
TGTGCCAGCAGGGAGGGTGGGGTAACTAATGAAAAACTGTTTTTT
>few|TRBJ2-5|TRBV7-2|14|TRBD2
CASSLSTSEETQYF
TGTGCCAGCAGCTTATCCACTAGCGAAGAGACCCAGTACTTC
>-|TRBJ2-5|TRBV20-1|15|-
CSARAGSRVEETQYF
TGCAGTGCTAGAGCAGGGAGTCGCGTTGAAGAGACCCAGTACTTC
>-|TRBJ2-5|TRBV11-2|15|-
CASSSENRVWETQYF
TGTGCCAGCAGTTCAGAGAACAGGGTTTGGGAGACCCAGTACTTC
>-|TRBJ2-6|TRBV6-5|16|-
CASSIRQDSGANVLTF
TGTGCCAGCAGTATCCGTCAGGACTCTGGGGCCAACGTCCTGACTTTC
>-|TRBJ2-1|TRBV6-1|15|TRBD2
CASRGLAMSYNEQFF
TGTGCCAGCAGGGGACTAGCAATGTCCTACAATGAGCAGTTCTTC
>-|TRBJ1-5|TRBV20-1|12|-
CSAAARAQPQHF
TGCAGTGCTGCCGCCAGGGCCCAGCCCCAGCATTTT
>few|TRBJ1-2|TRBV28|12|-
CASYVGPPGYTF
TGTGCCAGCTATGTGGGCCCCCCTGGCTACACCTTC
>-|TRBJ2-1|TRBV19|15|-
CASANGRGLGNERFF
TGTGCCAGCGCAAACGGCCGGGGGCTCGGAAATGAGCGGTTCTTC
>-|TRBJ2-6|TRBV14|16|-
CASSRRGISGANVLTF
TGTGCCAGCAGCCGTCGAGGGATCTCTGGGGCCAACGTCCTGACTTTC
>-|TRBJ2-1|TRBV7-2|16|TRBD2
CASSPLRGSSYNEQFF
TGTGCCAGCAGCCCCTTGCGGGGGAGCTCCTACAATGAGCAGTTCTTC
>few|TRBJ2-7|TRBV5-1|16|TRBD1
CASTLDRGAQQWEQYF
TGCGCCAGCACCTTGGACAGGGGCGCACAACAATGGGAGCAGTACTTC
>-|TRBJ2-7|TRBV5-4|16|TRBD2
CASSRGLAGISYEQYF
TGTGCCAGCAGTCGCGGACTAGCGGGTATCTCCTACGAGCAGTACTTC
>-|TRBJ1-4|TRBV27|18|-
CASSLSTVGRVGDEKLFF
TGTGCCAGCAGTTTATCCACAGTGGGCCGGGTTGGGGATGAAAAACTGTTTTTT